This T cell receptor (beta chain) comes out of a study of glioma-infiltrating T cells after dendritic cell vaccination. The overall study: Dendritic cell vaccination trial patients had either newly diagnosed or recurrent glioblastoma.

Time point: after dendritic cell vaccination, including at tumor progression/relapse. Some clones are missing from TCRdb's copy, which holds only in-frame ones; the method was immunoSEQ multiplex PCR. The data contain tens of thousands of clones, roughly 85% of them singletons. V lost 2 bases to trimming and J lost 8 bases; unmatched junction nucleotides: 6. Germline V gene sequence: CDR1 KGHSH, CDR2 LQKENI. The CDR3 is made up of 14 amino acids. The chain couples TRBV18 to TRBJ1-2; TRBD1 matches 9 bases. This specimen was blood, taken after dendritic cell vaccination. This receptor was obtained from a human donor with glioblastoma. The CDR3 DNA follows: TGTGCCAGCTCACCAATTACAGGGGGCGGAGGCTACACCTTC. Protein sequence: CASSPITGGGGYTF.